The present entry profiles one T cell receptor (beta chain) with its context. As processed by the authors: Amplified reference gene primers provided the basis for estimating nucleated cell counts. Measured with immunoSEQ multiplex PCR; TCRdb has only the in-frame clones, and not every one. For V, J and clone size, that table is used; D and trimming come from the DNA. The sample has under 350,000 clones, roughly 86% seen once. The sample originates from a study of blood T cell repertoires in COVID-19. Study-level background: The United States, Italy and Spain supplied acute and convalescent COVID-19 samples.

The CDR3 runs 18 residues. Germline values: CDR1 KGHSH, CDR2 LQKENI. V lost 3 bases to trimming and J lost 0 bases; unmatched junction nucleotides: 10. Participant reports of clinical history set cohort assignment. The chain couples TRBV18 to TRBJ2-3, with 9 bases identical to TRBD1. Sequences were obtained from PBMCs or T cells enriched from blood (not recorded which). The source is a woman aged 60 to 75 who had recovered from COVID-19. The CDR3 DNA reads TGTGCCAGCTCACCTTCCCGACAGGGGGTGATTAGCACAGATACGCAGTATTTT. As protein: CASSPSRQGVISTDTQYF.